This T cell receptor beta chain was observed in a study of graft-versus-host responses after intestinal transplantation. In the study overall: Multivisceral, liver-intestinal, or isolated intestinal transplants were received by the recipients. Anti-thymocyte globulin induction was given to all recipients, followed by tacrolimus and steroids for 3 to 4 years.

To note about this clone: Its antigen is not identified.

The V gene's germline CDR1 is MRHNA and CDR2 SNTAGT. The germline V and J ends were trimmed by 6 bases and 0 bases, with 9 bases remaining between them. This CDR3 has 14 residues. Study-level results: Some GvH clones were seen earlier in gut or blood, suggesting intestinal origin.

Sequenced by immunoSEQ multiplex PCR; TCRdb stores in-frame clones only, minus some. The sample lists 11,000 or so clones, approximately 80% seen once, with about 38% in the top ten. The sample here was PBMCs, taken 494 days after intestinal transplant. This clonotype was obtained from a human patient who received an intestinal transplant, so some T cells may come from the graft donor. The chain uses TRBV6-4 and TRBJ1-5; a possible D gene is TRBD1 (5 bases). In DNA, the CDR3 is TGTGCCAGCAGCGAGGACATTAGCAATCAGCCCCAGCATTTT. Amino acid sequence: CASSEDISNQPQHF.